This T cell receptor (beta chain) was retrieved from a study of chemoradiotherapy in HPV16-positive cancers. This table comes from immunoSEQ multiplex PCR, and its TCRdb copy is limited to in-frame clones, with some not included. The profile covers 30,000 to 50,000 clones, with around 82% appearing a single time and roughly 5% taken by the ten largest. This clone was counted between two and nine times. The TCR comes from a human donor with HPV-associated anogenital cancer. The sample consisted of blood, taken from a patient who underwent chemoradiotherapy.

The CDR3: CASTRGTNTGELFF. The CDR3 DNA is TGTGCCAGCACGAGGGGAACGAACACCGGGGAGCTGTTTTTT. The chain combines TRBV2 with TRBJ2-2; tentatively, D is TRBD1 or TRBD2 (5 bases each). The CDR3 is 14 amino acids. Trimming cost V 7 bases and J 0 bases, with 9 bases left between them. In germline, CDR1 is SNHLY, CDR2 FYNNEI.